Listed here are 30 T cell receptor beta chains from one sample, sequenced in a study of blood T cell repertoires in COVID-19. The method was immunoSEQ multiplex PCR; TCRdb's version includes in-frame clones alone and lacks a portion of them. The sample includes about 270,000 clones, over 80% seen only once; the top ten take roughly 3.9%. Source material: PBMCs or T cells enriched from blood (not recorded which). These receptors were collected from a woman aged 25 to 45 with acute COVID-19.

The chain carries TRBV13 and TRBJ1-6; D is perhaps TRBD1 (5 bases). The CDR3 has 16 residues. Trimming removed 4 bases at V and 3 bases at J, with 13 bases between. Germline V CDR1 and CDR2: PRHDT, FYEKMQ (reference sequence). This CDR3 reads CASSSRGWGYNSPLHF. In DNA, the CDR3 is TGTGCCAGCAGCTCTAGGGGTTGGGGCTATAATTCACCCCTCCACTTT.

This rearrangement joins TRBV28 to TRBJ1-6, with D possibly being TRBD1 (5 bases). Trimming left V 3 bases short and J 6 bases short, with 15 bases between. From germline, CDR1 is MDHEN and CDR2 SYDVKM. The CDR3 is 16 residues long. DNA for the CDR3: TGTGCCAGCAGTTTTCTTTCAGGGATTTTTAATTCACCCCTCCACTTT. Translating gives CASSFLSGIFNSPLHF.

J is TRBJ2-3 and V is TRBV29-1, with 8 bases fitting TRBD2. The CDR3 contains 18 residues. Germline CDR1 and CDR2: SQVTM and ANQGSEA. Trimming removed 1 base from V and 0 bases from J; junction bases left unmatched: 12. The DNA of the CDR3 is TGCAGCGTTGAAGTTCGCGGGAGGAGCGATCCTAGCACAGATACGCAGTATTTT. Translated: CSVEVRGRSDPSTDTQYF.

The rearrangement joins TRBV19 to TRBJ1-1; 8 positions match TRBD1. The V gene end was trimmed by 4 bases and the J gene end by 4 bases; junction bases not matched to a gene: 5. The CDR3 loop spans 14 amino acids. Germline assignment: CDR1 LNHDA and CDR2 SQIVND (reference sequence). CDR3 DNA sequence: TGTGCCAGTAGTACGGACAGGGTGGCCACTGAAGCTTTCTTT. This gives the protein CASSTDRVATEAFF.

The chain links TRBV6-5 to TRBJ1-6, with D possibly TRBD1 on 5 matching bases. Germline V gene sequence: CDR1 MNHEY, CDR2 SVGAGI. The CDR3 contains 15 residues. V lost 2 bases and J lost 3, with 8 bases in between. CDR3 residues: CASSYQGLYNSPLHF. CDR3 bases: TGTGCCAGCAGTTACCAGGGACTCTATAATTCACCCCTCCACTTT.

The CDR3 spells CASSLNRGREKLFF. The CDR3 DNA reads TGTGCCAGCAGTTTGAACAGGGGGCGCGAAAAACTGTTTTTT. J is TRBJ1-4 and V is TRBV27; 9 nucleotides line up with TRBD1. The V gene end was trimmed by 3 bases and the J gene end by 8 bases; junction bases not matched to a gene: 4. In germline, CDR1 is MNHEY, CDR2 SMNVEV (reference sequence). The CDR3 runs to 14 residues. The full variable domain, completed using reference TRBV27 and TRBJ1-4, is EAQVTQNPRYLITVTGKKLTVTCSQNMNHEYMSWYRQDPGLGLRQIYYSMNVEVTDKGDVPEGYKVSRKEKRNFPLILESPSPNQTSLYFCASSLNRGREKLFFGSGTQLSVL.

This clone was seen only a few times. The CDR3 protein is CASSLEDRGTEAFF. The CDR3 bases are TGTGCCAGCAGCTTAGAGGACAGGGGGACTGAAGCTTTCTTT. The V call is TRBV13, the J call TRBJ1-1; 10 nucleotides align to TRBD1. Germline V CDR1 and CDR2: PRHDT, FYEKMQ (reference sequence). V shed 1 base, J shed 5 bases, and the junction held 1 base outside the gene matches. The CDR3 is made up of 14 amino acids.

This chain joins TRBV12-3 or TRBV12-4 and TRBJ2-1; 8 positions agree with TRBD2. The V segment lost 7 bases and the J segment 8 bases; nucleotides outside the gene matches: 7. The CDR3 extends over 13 amino acids. CDR3 residues: CASTPRGGDEQFF. Here the CDR3 DNA reads TGTGCCAGCACTCCCCGGGGGGGCGATGAGCAGTTCTTC.

This clone was seen only a few times. The rearrangement links TRBV2 to TRBJ1-4; D may be TRBD1 (6 bases). The CDR3 contains 13 residues. Germline V gene lookup returns CDR1 SNHLY and CDR2 FYNNEI. Trimming took off 5 bases at V and 8 bases at J, with 12 bases between the two ends. The CDR3 reads CASSSGAMEKLFF. In nucleotides, the CDR3 is TGTGCCAGCAGTTCAGGGGCAATGGAAAAACTGTTTTTT. Together with reference TRBV2 and TRBJ1-4, the CDR3 gives the full variable domain: EPEVTQTPSHQVTQMGQEVILRCVPISNHLYFYWYRQILGQKVEFLVSFYNNEISEKSEIFDDQFSVERPDGSNFTLKIRSTKLEDSAMYFCASSSGAMEKLFFGSGTQLSVL.

The chain couples TRBV7-9 to TRBJ2-7, with a possible D match to TRBD2 (5 bases). The ends were cut back, 1 base at V and 4 bases at J, with 20 bases in the middle. The germline V gene encodes CDR1 SEHNR and CDR2 FQNEAQ (reference sequence). The CDR3 is 17 residues long. The CDR3 DNA reads as TGTGCCAGCAGCTTAGGTCGGGGAGAAGTTCAAATTTACGAGCAGTACTTC. Its protein product is CASSLGRGEVQIYEQYF.

The chain uses TRBV2 and TRBJ2-7, with D possibly matching TRBD2 (5 bases). From germline, CDR1 is SNHLY and CDR2 FYNNEI. This CDR3 region has 14 residues. V was pared by 6 bases and J by 0 bases, with 12 bases between. The CDR3 sequence: CASRVERTSYEQYF. The DNA for the CDR3 is TGTGCCAGCAGGGTCGAGCGGACCTCCTACGAGCAGTACTTC. Together with reference TRBV2 and TRBJ2-7, the CDR3 gives the full variable domain: EPEVTQTPSHQVTQMGQEVILRCVPISNHLYFYWYRQILGQKVEFLVSFYNNEISEKSEIFDDQFSVERPDGSNFTLKIRSTKLEDSAMYFCASRVERTSYEQYFGPGTRLTVT.

A single count supports this clone. This chain connects TRBV6-5 to TRBJ1-6; D unclear. The germline V gene encodes CDR1 MNHEY and CDR2 SVGAGI. This CDR3 is built from 13 residues. V lost 5 bases, J lost 9 bases, and 11 bases lay in between. In DNA, the CDR3 is TGTGCCAGCAGTACGGGTTTTCGTTCACCCCTCCACTTT. Its protein is CASSTGFRSPLHF.

CDR3 coding DNA: TGTGCCAGCAGCCAAGAGGGGCCCACAATCCCAGAGACCCAGTACTTC. Translation gives CASSQEGPTIPETQYF. The rearrangement joins TRBV14 to TRBJ2-5, with a weak D call TRBD1 (5 bases). The CDR3 contains 16 residues. Germline CDR1 is SGHDN and CDR2 is FVKESK. Trimming removed 0 bases from V and 4 bases from J, with 15 bases in between.

The chain employs TRBV18 and TRBJ1-1, with a possible D match to TRBD1 (5 bases). Germline CDR1 reads KGHSH; CDR2 reads LQKENI. Trimming pared 6 bases from V and 0 bases from J, leaving 11 bases between. The CDR3 sequence is 14 residues long. CDR3 amino acids: CASSPTDLNTEAFF. CDR3 sequence (DNA): TGTGCCAGCTCCCCGACAGACTTGAACACTGAAGCTTTCTTT.

V is TRBV5-6 and J is TRBJ1-1; weak D call: TRBD1 (5 bases). CDR1 and CDR2 (germline): SGHDT, YYEEEE. V lost 2 bases, J lost 0 bases, and 14 bases lay in between. This CDR3 spans 16 amino acids. DNA for the CDR3: TGTGCCAGCAGCTTTTATCCGGGGGAGATGAACACTGAAGCTTTCTTT. It encodes CASSFYPGEMNTEAFF.

This rearrangement joins TRBV13 to TRBJ2-7, with unresolved D. The CDR3 runs 14 residues. Germline assignment: CDR1 PRHDT and CDR2 FYEKMQ (reference sequence). Trimming took off 2 bases at V and 2 bases at J, with 10 bases between the two ends. The CDR3 here is CASSLRRPTYEQYF. The CDR3 DNA sequence: TGTGCCAGCAGCTTACGCAGGCCCACCTACGAGCAGTACTTC.

The count of this clone is one. V gene TRBV18 combines with J gene TRBJ1-4; D unresolved. The ends were cut back, 2 bases at V and 6 bases at J, with 10 bases in the middle. This CDR3 is built from 14 residues. The germline CDR1 and CDR2 sequences are KGHSH and LQKENI. CDR3 DNA: TGTGCCAGCTCACCAAAAAACAGTCATGAAAAACTGTTTTTT. This translates into CASSPKNSHEKLFF.

The gene calls are TRBV7-6 and TRBJ2-7; 7 bases agree with TRBD2. Trimming took 7 bases from V and 3 from J; bases not matched to a gene: 6. This CDR3 region has 13 residues. CDR1 and CDR2 (germline): SGHVS, FNYEAQ. This CDR3 is CASKGEGNYEQYF. The CDR3 bases are TGTGCCAGCAAAGGGGAGGGGAACTACGAGCAGTACTTC.

The chain joins TRBV14 to TRBJ1-1; 7 bases map to TRBD1. The germline CDR1 and CDR2 sequences are SGHDN and FVKESK. Trimming at V came to 0 bases and at J to 1 base, leaving 5 bases not matched to a gene. The CDR3 runs 16 residues. CDR3 DNA: TGTGCCAGCAGCCAAGAAGGGGGCACTGGGAACACTGAAGCTTTCTTT. Translated, it gives CASSQEGGTGNTEAFF.

V and J are TRBV19 and TRBJ1-1; D perhaps matches TRBD1 (6 bases). Trimming pared 5 bases from V and 0 bases from J, leaving 22 bases between. Germline lookup yields CDR1 LNHDA and CDR2 SQIVND (reference sequence). The CDR3 spans 18 residues. The CDR3 region is CASSPEGQKGNVNTEAFF. The CDR3 region has the DNA TGTGCCAGTAGTCCCGAAGGACAGAAGGGGAACGTGAACACTGAAGCTTTCTTT.

The CDR3 region is CASSQRGKRGLEELFF. The DNA for the CDR3 is TGTGCCAGCAGCCAAAGGGGGAAGCGGGGGTTGGAGGAGCTGTTTTTT. This rearrangement joins TRBV13 to TRBJ2-2, with 8 bases aligning to TRBD2. CDR1 and CDR2 (germline): PRHDT, FYEKMQ (reference sequence). The CDR3 length is 16 residues. With 5 bases clipped from V and 10 bases from J, the junction kept 15 bases outside the gene matches.

This clone was picked up one time. J is TRBJ1-5 and V is TRBV29-1; TRBD1 aligns across 8 bases. Germline loops: CDR1 SQVTM, CDR2 ANQGSEA. V shed 6 bases and J 7 bases; nucleotides not matched to a gene: 5. This CDR3 is 12 amino acids long. The CDR3 sequence is CSVGQVDQPQHF. CDR3 nucleotides: TGCAGCGTGGGACAGGTCGACCAGCCCCAGCATTTT.

J is TRBJ2-4 and V is TRBV6-2 or TRBV6-3, with 15 bases aligning to TRBD2. The ends lost 2 bases at V and 6 bases at J; junction bases unmatched: 5. Germline V lookup: CDR1 MNHEY, CDR2 SVGEGT. This CDR3 region has 17 residues. The CDR3: CASSYPGLAGGGNIQYF. Written as DNA, the CDR3 is TGTGCCAGCAGTTACCCTGGACTAGCGGGAGGGGGAAACATTCAGTACTTC.

The rearrangement uses TRBV24-1 and TRBJ2-3; TRBD1 might be the D (6 bases). The V gene lost 9 bases and the J gene lost 0 bases, with 6 bases spanning the gap. This CDR3 region has 12 residues. The germline gives CDR1 KGHDR, CDR2 SFDVKD. The CDR3 nucleotides are TGTGCCACCGGACAGAGCACAGATACGCAGTATTTT. Translating gives CATGQSTDTQYF.

The chain has TRBV19 and TRBJ2-2; possible D gene TRBD2, 7 bases. Trimming took 3 bases from V and 3 from J, leaving 26 bases between them. The CDR3 length is 20 residues. Germline V gene data show CDR1 as LNHDA and CDR2 as SQIVND (reference sequence). The CDR3 bases are TGTGCCAGTAGTATCAGGGGCCCTGGTACCGGGGGGCTGTACACCGGGGAGCTGTTTTTT. As protein: CASSIRGPGTGGLYTGELFF. The full variable domain, rest sourced from reference TRBV19 and TRBJ2-2, is DGGITQSPKYLFRKEGQNVTLSCEQNLNHDAMYWYRQDPGQGLRLIYYSQIVNDFQKGDIAEGYSVSREKKESFPLTVTSAQKNPTAFYLCASSIRGPGTGGLYTGELFFGEGSRLTVL.

This rearrangement joins TRBV28 to TRBJ1-6, with D perhaps TRBD1 (6 bases). The germline gives CDR1 MDHEN, CDR2 SYDVKM. V was clipped by 4 bases and J by 9 bases, with 22 bases between them. This CDR3 contains 17 residues. The CDR3 nucleotides are TGTGCCAGCAGTTCCACGTCTTCTGGGGGGGCTAGTTCACCCCTCCACTTT. Translated: CASSSTSSGGASSPLHF.

The V and J genes are TRBV7-9 and TRBJ2-5; 8 bases match TRBD1. V lost 2 bases and J lost 5; bases outside the gene matches: 7. CDR3 length equals 15 residues. The germline V gene has CDR1 SEHNR and CDR2 FQNEAQ (reference sequence). CDR3 coding DNA: TGTGCCAGCAGCTTAACGGCAGGGGGCTTGGAGACCCAGTACTTC. Its protein is CASSLTAGGLETQYF.

The J gene is TRBJ2-4, the V gene TRBV9; tentative D call: TRBD1 (6 bases). The germline V and J ends were trimmed by 3 bases and 9 bases, with 19 bases remaining between them. Per germline, CDR1 SGDLS and CDR2 YYNGEE. The length of the CDR3 is 15 residues. In nucleotides, the CDR3 is TGTGCCAGCAGCGACCAGGACAGAAGGTATGGCATTCAGTACTTC. Translated, it gives CASSDQDRRYGIQYF.

The genes are TRBV21-1 and TRBJ2-7; the table assigns TRBD2, which was not confirmed against the DNA. TRBV21-1 is a documented pseudogene. The CDR3 is 13 amino acids. CDR3 bases: TGTGCCAGCGTAGGAGACTACGGCTCTGAGCAGTACTTC. Its translation is CASVGDYGSEQYF.

This clone was seen a single time. CDR3 loop: CASSGTNEQFF. The CDR3 DNA is TGCGCCAGCAGCGGGACAAATGAGCAGTTCTTC. The gene calls are TRBV5-1 and TRBJ2-1, with D tentatively TRBD1 (6 bases). This CDR3 is 11 amino acids long. V dropped 4 bases and J dropped 7 bases, with 6 bases sitting between them. Germline CDR1 is SGHRS and CDR2 is YFSETQ.